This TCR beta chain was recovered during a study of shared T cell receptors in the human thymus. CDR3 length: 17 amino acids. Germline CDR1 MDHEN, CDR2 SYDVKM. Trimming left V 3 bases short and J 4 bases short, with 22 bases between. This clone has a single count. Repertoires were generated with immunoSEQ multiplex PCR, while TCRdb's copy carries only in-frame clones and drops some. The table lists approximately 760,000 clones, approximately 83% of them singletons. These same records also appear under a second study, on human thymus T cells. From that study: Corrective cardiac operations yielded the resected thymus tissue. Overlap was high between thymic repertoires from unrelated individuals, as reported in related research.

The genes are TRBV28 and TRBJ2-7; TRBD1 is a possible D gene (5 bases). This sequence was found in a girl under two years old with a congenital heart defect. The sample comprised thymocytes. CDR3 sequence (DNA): TGTGCCAGCAGTTTCCCCGACCAGCTTTCCAGGGATTACGAGCAGTACTTC. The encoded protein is CASSFPDQLSRDYEQYF. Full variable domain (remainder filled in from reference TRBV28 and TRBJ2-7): DVKVTQSSRYLVKRTGEKVFLECVQDMDHENMFWYRQDPGLGLRLIYFSYDVKMKEKGDIPEGYSVSREKKERFSLILESASTNQTSMYLCASSFPDQLSRDYEQYFGPGTRLTVT.